This T cell receptor beta chain came from a study of blood T cell repertoires in COVID-19. At the level of the study: COVID-19 samples, acute and convalescent, were from the United States, Italy and Spain. Sample material is recorded as cDNA or gDNA derived from T cells, B-cell-depleted T cells, or PBMCs.

Trimming removed 4 bases from V and 6 bases from J, with 12 bases in between. Germline assignment: CDR1 SNHLY and CDR2 FYNNEI. The CDR3 sequence is 14 residues long. As processed by the authors: Amplification of reference gene primers provided the estimated nucleated cell counts. Assay: immunoSEQ multiplex PCR; the TCRdb copy retains only in-frame clones and omits some. The DNA was the basis for D and trimming; V, J and clone size are from that table. Found here are around 200,000 clones, around nine tenths of them singletons; the top ten hold approximately 3.5%. The clonotype comes from a man in his 70s with acute or convalescent COVID-19. The sample taken for sequencing was peripheral blood. This chain uses TRBV2 with TRBJ1-4, with D hard to call. The CDR3: CASSVARLYEKLFF. The CDR3 nucleotides are TGTGCCAGCAGTGTCGCCAGGCTGTATGAAAAACTGTTTTTT.